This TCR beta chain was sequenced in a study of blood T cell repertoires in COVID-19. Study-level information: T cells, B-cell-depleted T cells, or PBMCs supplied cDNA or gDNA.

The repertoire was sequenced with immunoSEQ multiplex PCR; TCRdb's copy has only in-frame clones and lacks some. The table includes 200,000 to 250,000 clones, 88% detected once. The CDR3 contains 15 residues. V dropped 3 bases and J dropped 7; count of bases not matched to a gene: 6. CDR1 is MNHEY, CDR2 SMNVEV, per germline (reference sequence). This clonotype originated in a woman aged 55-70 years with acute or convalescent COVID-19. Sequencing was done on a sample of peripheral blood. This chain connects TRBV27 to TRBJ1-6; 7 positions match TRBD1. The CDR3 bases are TGTGCCAGCAGTTTTGAGGGGGCGGGGAATTCACCCCTCCACTTT. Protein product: CASSFEGAGNSPLHF.